The next 20 T cell receptor beta chains were all read from a single sample in a study of shared clonotypes between healthy human individuals. Clones were sequenced by immunoSEQ multiplex PCR, and TCRdb holds only the in-frame ones, with some missing. The repertoire has 1,500,000 or so clones, 97% to 99% of them found once; the top ten carry 0.36%. The sample was naive CD4+ T cells sorted from blood. Subset given: CD45RA+ positively selected. The receptors originated from a man aged 25 to 40 in good health.

The CDR3 loop reads CASSLGQGWGYGYTF. The CDR3, as DNA: TGCGCCAGCAGCTTGGGCCAGGGATGGGGCTATGGCTACACCTTC. This chain links TRBV5-1 with TRBJ1-2, with a weak D call TRBD1 (5 bases). Looked up from germline, CDR1 is SGHRS and CDR2 is YFSETQ. There are 15 residues in the CDR3. Deletions cut 0 bases from V and 4 bases from J, with 13 bases between.

The chain is built from TRBV18 and TRBJ1-1, with TRBD1 as a possible D gene (6 bases). The length of the CDR3 is 15 residues. V was clipped by 4 bases and J by 1 base, with 13 bases between them. CDR1 and CDR2 from the germline V gene are KGHSH and LQKENI. The CDR3 region has the DNA TGTGCCAGCTCACTCAGGGGCCAGGGGAACACTGAAGCTTTCTTT. Protein: CASSLRGQGNTEAFF.

The rearrangement joins TRBV27 to TRBJ1-5; no reliable D call. Trimming shortened V by 1 base and J by 10 bases, and 17 bases separated the two germline ends. The germline V gene encodes CDR1 MNHEY and CDR2 SMNVEV (reference sequence). This CDR3 has 15 amino acids. CDR3 region: CASSLWEPEISPQHF. CDR3 DNA: TGTGCCAGCAGTTTATGGGAGCCCGAAATTAGTCCCCAGCATTTT.

This chain joins TRBV5-1 and TRBJ2-1; the match to TRBD2 covers 12 bases. This CDR3 is built from 16 residues. CDR1 is SGHRS and CDR2 is YFSETQ in the germline V gene. With V trimmed by 2 bases and J by 4 bases, 4 bases remained unmatched. The CDR3 spells CASSFAGTSGYNEQFF. CDR3 bases: TGCGCCAGCAGCTTTGCCGGGACTAGCGGGTACAATGAGCAGTTCTTC.

The chain carries TRBV30 and TRBJ1-2, with D uncertain. V was clipped by 1 base and J by 6 bases, with 9 bases between them. This CDR3 has 12 residues. Germline assignment: CDR1 GTSNPN and CDR2 SVGIG (reference sequence). The CDR3 loop reads CAWSAHVDGYTF. The CDR3 nucleotides read TGTGCCTGGAGTGCCCACGTAGATGGCTACACCTTC.

This chain joins TRBV5-4 and TRBJ2-7; D may match TRBD1 or TRBD2 (6 bases each). The V gene lost 0 bases and the J gene lost 2 bases, with 15 bases spanning the gap. The V gene's germline CDR1 is SGHNT and CDR2 YYREEE (reference sequence). The CDR3 loop spans 16 amino acids. This CDR3 reads CASSLGGAPGPYEQYF. As DNA, the CDR3 is TGTGCCAGCAGCTTGGGGGGGGCGCCGGGCCCCTACGAGCAGTACTTC.

Written as DNA, the CDR3 is TGTGCCAGCTCACCATCCGGACAGGGCGCTGAAGCTTTCTTT. Translation: CASSPSGQGAEAFF. The J gene is TRBJ1-1, the V gene TRBV18, with TRBD1 identical over 8 bases. This CDR3 is built from 14 residues. Germline values: CDR1 KGHSH, CDR2 LQKENI. Unmatched junction bases numbered 5, after V lost 2 bases and J lost 6 bases.

The chain combines TRBV6-6 with TRBJ1-1; D is possibly TRBD1 (6 bases). The CDR3 length is 15 residues. Trimming pared 6 bases from V and 1 base from J, leaving 15 bases between. CDR1 is MNHNY, CDR2 SVGAGI, per germline (reference sequence). The CDR3 nucleotides are TGTGCCAGCAGCCTTAAGGGGGAAGGGAACACTGAAGCTTTCTTT. This sequence encodes CASSLKGEGNTEAFF.

The V and J genes are TRBV7-8 and TRBJ1-1, with a weak D call TRBD1 (5 bases). The CDR3 consists of 13 residues. Germline V gene data show CDR1 as SGHVS and CDR2 as FQNEAQ. V lost 3 bases to trimming and J lost 7 bases, with 12 bases between them. The DNA for the CDR3 is TGTGCCAGCAGCTTGGGACCGCGGTTTGAAGCTTTCTTT. Translation gives CASSLGPRFEAFF.

V is TRBV2 and J is TRBJ1-1; D gene unclear. This CDR3 is 13 amino acids long. V gave up 4 bases and J gave up 0 bases, with 6 bases separating them. CDR1 is SNHLY, CDR2 FYNNEI, per germline. The CDR3 region has the DNA TGTGCCAGCAGTGTAACCGTGAACACTGAAGCTTTCTTT. It encodes CASSVTVNTEAFF.

The rearrangement links TRBV30 to TRBJ2-3, with D possibly matching TRBD1 (6 bases). The CDR3 consists of 15 residues. The ends were cut back, 3 bases at V and 1 base at J, with 14 bases in the middle. Germline values: CDR1 GTSNPN, CDR2 SVGIG (reference sequence). CDR3 coding DNA: TGTGCCTGGAGGCGACTCAGACAGGGCACAGATACGCAGTATTTT. Translation gives CAWRRLRQGTDTQYF. The full variable domain, in which reference TRBV30 and TRBJ2-3 provide the parts outside the CDR3, is SQTIHQWPATLVQPVGSPLSLECTVEGTSNPNLYWYRQAAGRGLQLLFYSVGIGQISSEVPQNLSASRPQDRQFILSSKKLLLSDSGFYLCAWRRLRQGTDTQYFGPGTRLTVL.

This rearrangement joins TRBV6-6 to TRBJ1-2; 9 nucleotides agree with TRBD1. The CDR3 runs to 16 residues. Trimming removed 0 bases from V and 5 bases from J; junction bases left unmatched: 7. The germline CDR1 and CDR2 sequences are MNHNY and SVGAGI (reference sequence). In DNA form, the CDR3 reads TGTGCCAGCAGTTACTCGGGACAGGGCCCTACGTATGGCTACACCTTC. This gives the protein CASSYSGQGPTYGYTF.

This clone was seen once. The rearrangement joins TRBV15 to TRBJ2-1; D assignment may be TRBD1 or TRBD2 (5 bases each). Germline values: CDR1 LNHNV, CDR2 YYDKDF (reference sequence). V dropped 0 bases and J dropped 5 bases, with 14 bases sitting between them. This CDR3 is built from 16 residues. The CDR3 spells CATSRDLGGFHNEQFF. CDR3 nucleotides: TGTGCCACCAGCAGAGATCTTGGGGGATTCCACAATGAGCAGTTCTTC.

The chain joins TRBV6-5 to TRBJ2-1; a possible D gene is TRBD2 (6 bases). The germline CDR1 and CDR2 sequences are MNHEY and SVGAGI. The CDR3 has 13 residues. V was pared by 1 base and J by 9 bases, with 10 bases between. The CDR3 DNA is TGTGCCAGCAGTTACTGGCGGGGTGGTGAGCAGTTCTTC. The encoded protein is CASSYWRGGEQFF.

About this clone itself: At one end the junction does not follow the germline gene, possibly because of a read error. The genes are TRBV7-7 and TRBJ2-5, with 9 bases fitting TRBD2. Germline V gene sequence: CDR1 SSHAT, CDR2 FNYEAQ (reference sequence). The CDR3 totals 14 residues. CDR3 nucleotide sequence: TGTGCTAGCAGCCGGACTAGCGCCCAAGAGACCCAGTACTTC. Translating gives CASSRTSAQETQYF.

This chain uses TRBV11-2 with TRBJ2-3; D is undetermined. Trimming removed 1 base from V and 6 bases from J, with 17 bases in between. This CDR3 has 16 residues. Germline V lookup: CDR1 SGHAT, CDR2 FQNNGV. In DNA, the CDR3 is TGTGCCAGCAGCTTAGTACCAACCCTCCCTTTGGATACGCAGTATTTT. Amino acids: CASSLVPTLPLDTQYF.

The CDR3: CASSFVRGRDFHEQYF. CDR3 DNA: TGCGCCAGCAGCTTCGTCAGGGGGCGAGATTTTCACGAGCAGTACTTC. The rearrangement links TRBV5-1 to TRBJ2-7, with 8 bases that match TRBD1. The junction had 12 bases not matched to a gene; V was cut back by 2 bases and J by 5 bases. This CDR3 has 16 amino acids. The V gene's germline CDR1 is SGHRS and CDR2 YFSETQ.

The rearrangement uses TRBV7-8 and TRBJ1-5; possible D gene TRBD1, 6 bases. This CDR3 region has 16 residues. V was trimmed by 4 bases and J by 3 bases, leaving 16 bases between them. Germline CDR1 and CDR2: SGHVS and FQNEAQ. DNA of the CDR3: TGTGCCAGCAGCTCCCTCTTCTGGGACAACAATCAGCCCCAGCATTTT. This translates into CASSSLFWDNNQPQHF.

This clone has just one count. The chain has TRBV7-2 and TRBJ2-7, with TRBD1 matching 10 bases. V lost 5 bases to trimming and J lost 4 bases; unmatched junction nucleotides: 5. CDR3 length: 14 residues. CDR1 and CDR2 (germline): SGHTA, FQGNSA. The CDR3 DNA reads as TGTGCCAGCAGCGTACCGGGACAGGGGTACGAGCAGTACTTC. Protein sequence: CASSVPGQGYEQYF. The variable domain in full, with the rest retrieved from reference TRBV7-2 and TRBJ2-7, is GAGVSQSPSNKVTEKGKDVELRCDPISGHTALYWYRQSLGQGLEFLIYFQGNSAPDKSGLPSDRFSAERTGGSVSTLTIQRTQQEDSAVYLCASSVPGQGYEQYFGPGTRLTVT.

This rearrangement joins TRBV18 to TRBJ2-7; possible D gene TRBD1, 5 bases. Trimming removed 0 bases from V and 3 bases from J, with 15 bases in between. CDR3 length: 16 residues. The germline V gene has CDR1 KGHSH and CDR2 LQKENI. This chain's CDR3 is CASSPPGARRIYEQYF. CDR3 nucleotide sequence: TGTGCCAGCTCACCACCTGGGGCTCGTCGGATCTACGAGCAGTACTTC.